The text below deals with one T cell receptor beta chain. CDR3 length: 16 residues. CDR1 and CDR2 from the germline V gene are LNHDA and SQIVND (reference sequence). V lost 0 bases and J 4 bases, leaving 15 bases between the germline ends. The data belong to a study of blood T cell repertoires in COVID-19. Measured with immunoSEQ multiplex PCR; TCRdb has only the in-frame clones, and not every one. There are around 300,000 clones in the sample; roughly 90% occur only once, and 3.5% to 4% lies in the top ten. Sequencing was done on a sample of peripheral blood. The sequence derives from a woman aged 50 to 60 with active or convalescent COVID-19. The chain couples TRBV19 to TRBJ1-2; tentatively, D is TRBD1 (6 bases). The CDR3 region has the DNA TGTGCCAGTAGTATAGAGCCCCAGTTGGGGGCCTATGGCTACACCTTC. Amino acids: CASSIEPQLGAYGYTF.